Below, 7 T cell receptor beta chains from the same sample are listed, as sequenced in a study of response to subunit inactivated influenza vaccine. TCRdb recomputed calls from the RT-PCR reads with MiXCR, one row per CDR3 protein. Among 750,000 to 850,000 distinct CDR3 sequences listed, about 18% were seen once. Here the sequenced sample was PBMCs from blood, taken 5 days after vaccination. These receptors were obtained from a man between 50 and 59 years old who received an inactivated influenza vaccine.

V is TRBV3-1 and J is TRBJ2-4; 8 bases are shared with TRBD1. The length of the CDR3 is 17 residues. After removal of 0 bases from V and 8 bases from J, the junction contained 12 bases not matched to a gene. From germline, CDR1 is LGHDT and CDR2 YNNKEL (reference sequence). The CDR3 coding sequence is TGTGCCAGCAGCCAAGATCGCCGGACAGGGCAAAATCACATTCAGTACTTC. This codes for CASSQDRRTGQNHIQYF.

The CDR3 nucleotides read TGCAGTGCTAGGCCGGGGCTGAACACTGAAGCTTTCTTT. This gives the protein CSARPGLNTEAFF. This chain joins TRBV20-1 and TRBJ1-1, with D possibly matching TRBD1 (5 bases). The CDR3 spans 13 residues. Germline V gene lookup returns CDR1 DFQATT and CDR2 SNEGSKA (reference sequence). The V end was cut by 3 bases, the J end by 0 bases, with 8 bases between.

This clonotype was picked up a small number of times. The chain recombines TRBV29-1 with TRBJ1-2; weak D call: TRBD1 (6 bases). Trimming left V 7 bases short and J 4 bases short, with 16 bases between. Germline CDR1 is SQVTM and CDR2 is ANQGSEA. The length of the CDR3 is 13 residues. The CDR3, as DNA: TGCAGCGGGAATTCAGAAGGGGGCTATGGCTACACCTTC. It specifies CSGNSEGGYGYTF.

The count of this clonotype is one. The genes are TRBV2 and TRBJ2-3; D uncertain. Trimming shortened V by 0 bases and J by 3 bases, and 7 bases separated the two germline ends. Germline V lookup: CDR1 SNHLY, CDR2 FYNNEI. There are 14 residues in the CDR3. Here the CDR3 reads CASSEAHSTDTQYF. In DNA form, the CDR3 reads TGTGCCAGCAGTGAAGCTCATTCTACAGATACGCAGTATTTT.

J is TRBJ2-6 and V is TRBV12-3 or TRBV12-4; a possible D gene is TRBD1 (6 bases). The CDR3 covers 16 residues. V was pared by 4 bases and J by 2 bases, with 12 bases between. As DNA, the CDR3 is TGTGCCAGCAGTTCAAGGGGGTCGACTGGGGCCAACGTCCTGACTTTC. This translates into CASSSRGSTGANVLTF.

This clonotype was detected ten times or more. The chain links TRBV20-1 to TRBJ2-5; D remains unclear. From germline, CDR1 is DFQATT and CDR2 SNEGSKA (reference sequence). V lost 6 bases and J lost 0, with 5 bases in between. The CDR3 consists of 11 residues. CDR3 in DNA: TGCAGTGCCCCGTACCAAGAGACCCAGTACTTC. Its translation is CSAPYQETQYF.

The chain joins TRBV20-1 to TRBJ2-7, with D possibly being TRBD2 (7 bases). CDR3 length equals 15 residues. Germline CDR1 is DFQATT and CDR2 is SNEGSKA (reference sequence). With 0 bases removed from V and 1 base from J, the gap between germline ends came to 13 bases. The CDR3: CSARDGGGPSYEQYF. As DNA, the CDR3 is TGCAGTGCTAGAGATGGGGGGGGGCCATCCTACGAGCAGTACTTC.